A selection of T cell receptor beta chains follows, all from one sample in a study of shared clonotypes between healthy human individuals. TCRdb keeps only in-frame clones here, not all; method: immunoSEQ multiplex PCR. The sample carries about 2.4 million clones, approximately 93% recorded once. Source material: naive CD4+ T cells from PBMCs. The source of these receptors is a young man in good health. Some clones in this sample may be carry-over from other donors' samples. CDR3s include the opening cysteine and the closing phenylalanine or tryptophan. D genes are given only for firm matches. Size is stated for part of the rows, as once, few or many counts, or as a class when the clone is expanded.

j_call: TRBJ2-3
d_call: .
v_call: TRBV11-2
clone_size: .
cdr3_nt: TGTGCCAGCAGCCGAAGGGTAACGGGGAGCACAGATACGCAGTATTTT
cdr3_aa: CASSRRVTGSTDTQYF

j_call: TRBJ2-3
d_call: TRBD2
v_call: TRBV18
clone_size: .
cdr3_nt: TGTGCCAACTCACCGAGGACTAGTGCAGATACGCAGTATTTT
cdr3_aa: CANSPRTSADTQYF

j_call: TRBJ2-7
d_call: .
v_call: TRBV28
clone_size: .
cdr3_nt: TGTGCCAGCAGGAACCGCCGGGACCTCTACGAGCAGTACTTC
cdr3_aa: CASRNRRDLYEQYF

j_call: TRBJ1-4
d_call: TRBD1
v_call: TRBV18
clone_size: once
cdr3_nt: TGTGCCAGCTCACCCGACAGGGTTCCTAATGAAAAACTGTTTTTT
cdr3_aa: CASSPDRVPNEKLFF

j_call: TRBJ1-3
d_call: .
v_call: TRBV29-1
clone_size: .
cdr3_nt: TGCAGCGTTGCGACTCAGGGACCGAGCTCTGGAAACACCATATATTTT
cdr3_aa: CSVATQGPSSGNTIYF

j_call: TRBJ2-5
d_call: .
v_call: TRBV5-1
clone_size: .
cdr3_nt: TGCGCCAGCAGCCAGCGGGCCAGTGAAGAGACCCAGTACTTC
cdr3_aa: CASSQRASEETQYF

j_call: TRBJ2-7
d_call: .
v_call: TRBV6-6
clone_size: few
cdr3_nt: TGTGCCAGCAGCCGGAGGGATCTCTACGAGCAGTACTTC
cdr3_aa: CASSRRDLYEQYF

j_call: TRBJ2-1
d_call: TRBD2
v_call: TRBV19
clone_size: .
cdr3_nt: TGTGCCAGTAGTATTTTAGCGGGAGTAGTCAATGAGCAGTTCTTC
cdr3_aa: CASSILAGVVNEQFF

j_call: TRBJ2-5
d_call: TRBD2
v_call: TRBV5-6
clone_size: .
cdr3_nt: TGTGCCAGCAGCTTACTAACTAGCGGGATATTGGCAGAGACCCAGTACTTC
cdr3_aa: CASSLLTSGILAETQYF

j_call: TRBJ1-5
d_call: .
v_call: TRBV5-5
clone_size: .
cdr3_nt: TGTGCCAGCAGCTTGGGCGTGAGTTGGAATCAGCCCCAGCATTTT
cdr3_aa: CASSLGVSWNQPQHF

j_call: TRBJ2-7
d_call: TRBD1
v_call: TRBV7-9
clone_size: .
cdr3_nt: TGTGCCAGCAGCTTTAAGGGTAAAGGGACAGACACCTACGAGCAGTACTTC
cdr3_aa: CASSFKGKGTDTYEQYF

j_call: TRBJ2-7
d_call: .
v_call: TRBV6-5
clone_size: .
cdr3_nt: TGTGCCAGCATCGGCTCCGGGGGATACGAGCAGTACTTC
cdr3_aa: CASIGSGGYEQYF

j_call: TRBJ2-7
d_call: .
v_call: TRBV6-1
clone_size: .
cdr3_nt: TGTGCCAGCACTCTTAGCGGCTCCTACGAGCAGTACTTC
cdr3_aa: CASTLSGSYEQYF

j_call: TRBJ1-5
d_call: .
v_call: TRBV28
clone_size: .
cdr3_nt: TGTGCCAGCAGTTTATGGGCGGGGGTCGGCTGGCAGCCCCAGCATTTT
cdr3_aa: CASSLWAGVGWQPQHF

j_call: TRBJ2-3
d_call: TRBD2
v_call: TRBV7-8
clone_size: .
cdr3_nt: TGTGCCAGCAGCTTAGTGGCGGGAGTGGCGCAGTATTTT
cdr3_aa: CASSLVAGVAQYF

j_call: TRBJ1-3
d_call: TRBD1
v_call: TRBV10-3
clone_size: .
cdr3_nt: TGTGCCATCAGTGAGATACAGGGGGCTAACACCATATATTTT
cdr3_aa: CAISEIQGANTIYF

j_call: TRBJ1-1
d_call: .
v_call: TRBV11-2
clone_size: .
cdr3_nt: TGTGCCAGCAGCTTAGGTGGAAACACTGAAGCTTTCTTT
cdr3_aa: CASSLGGNTEAFF

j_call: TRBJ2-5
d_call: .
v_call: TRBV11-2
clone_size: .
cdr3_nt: TGTGCCAGCAGCTCCTCGATCCGGGGGATAGCCCAACAAGAGACCCAGTACTTC
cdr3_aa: CASSSSIRGIAQQETQYF

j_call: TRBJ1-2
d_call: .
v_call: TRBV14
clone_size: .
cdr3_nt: TGTGCCAGCAGCCAAGGGCAGCTTCTTAACTATGGCTACACCTTC
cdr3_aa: CASSQGQLLNYGYTF

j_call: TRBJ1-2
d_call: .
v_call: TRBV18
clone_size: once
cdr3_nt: TGTGCCAGCTCACGCCTCGGGGTCCAATGGGACTATGGCTACACCTTC
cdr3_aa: CASSRLGVQWDYGYTF

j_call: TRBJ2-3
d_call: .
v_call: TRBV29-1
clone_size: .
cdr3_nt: TGCACCATCATGAAGGGACATAGCGCAGATACGCAGTATTTT
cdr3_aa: CTIMKGHSADTQYF

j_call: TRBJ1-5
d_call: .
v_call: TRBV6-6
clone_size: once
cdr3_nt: TGTGCCAGCAGTTACGGTATAAATCAGCCCCAGCATTTT
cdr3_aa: CASSYGINQPQHF

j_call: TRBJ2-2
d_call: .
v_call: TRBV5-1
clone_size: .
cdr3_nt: TGCGCCAGCAGCTTGGGTTTCCGGACCTTGAACACCGGGGAGCTGTTTTTT
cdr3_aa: CASSLGFRTLNTGELFF

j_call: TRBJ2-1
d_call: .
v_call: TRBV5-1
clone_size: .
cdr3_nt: TGCGCCAGCAGCGCAAGCGACCGGGCCAGCTCCTACAATGAGCAGTTCTTC
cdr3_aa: CASSASDRASSYNEQFF

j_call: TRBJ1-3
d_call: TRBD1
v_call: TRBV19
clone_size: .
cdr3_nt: TGTGCCAGTAGTGCCGGGACAGGGAGTTTCTCTGGAAACACCATATATTTT
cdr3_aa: CASSAGTGSFSGNTIYF

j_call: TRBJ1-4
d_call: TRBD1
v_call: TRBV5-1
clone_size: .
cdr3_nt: TGCGCCAGCAGCTGGGGGACAGCTAATGAAAAACTGTTTTTT
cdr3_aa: CASSWGTANEKLFF

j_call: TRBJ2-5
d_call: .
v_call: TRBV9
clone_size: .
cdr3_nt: TGTGCCAGCAGCGTATCCGGGACTCGTGAAGAGACCCAGTACTTC
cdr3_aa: CASSVSGTREETQYF

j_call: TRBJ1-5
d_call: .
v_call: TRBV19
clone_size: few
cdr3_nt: TGTGCCAGTAGTAGGGCAGTGAGGTCCCCCCAGCATTTT
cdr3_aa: CASSRAVRSPQHF

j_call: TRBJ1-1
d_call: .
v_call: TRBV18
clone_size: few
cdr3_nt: TGTGCCAGCTCACGAAAGGACGAGACTGAAGCTTTCTTT
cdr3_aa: CASSRKDETEAFF

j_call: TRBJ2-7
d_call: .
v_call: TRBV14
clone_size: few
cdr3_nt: TGTGCCAGCAGCCAAGATTGGTCTTGGAGTGGCGAGCAGTACTTC
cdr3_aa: CASSQDWSWSGEQYF

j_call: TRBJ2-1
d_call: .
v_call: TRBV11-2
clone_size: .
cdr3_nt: TGTGCCAGCAGCCTAGCTAGTTCCAACAATGAGCAGTTCTTC
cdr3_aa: CASSLASSNNEQFF